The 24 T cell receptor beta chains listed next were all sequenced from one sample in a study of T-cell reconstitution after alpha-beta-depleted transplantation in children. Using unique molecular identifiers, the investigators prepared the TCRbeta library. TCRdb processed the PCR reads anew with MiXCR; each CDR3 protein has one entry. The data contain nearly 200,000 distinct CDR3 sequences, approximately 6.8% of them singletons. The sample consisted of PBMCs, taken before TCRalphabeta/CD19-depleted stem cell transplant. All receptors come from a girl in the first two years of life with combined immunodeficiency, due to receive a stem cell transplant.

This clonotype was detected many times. CDR3 nucleotide sequence: TGTGCCAGCAGCTTTTCAGGGGGCAGGGACACCGGGGAGCTGTTTTTT. It encodes CASSFSGGRDTGELFF. The rearrangement joins TRBV5-5 to TRBJ2-2, with 8 positions matching TRBD1. CDR3 size: 16 residues. Germline lookup yields CDR1 SGHKS and CDR2 YYEKEE (reference sequence). Trimming took 2 bases from V and 3 from J; bases not matched to a gene: 6.

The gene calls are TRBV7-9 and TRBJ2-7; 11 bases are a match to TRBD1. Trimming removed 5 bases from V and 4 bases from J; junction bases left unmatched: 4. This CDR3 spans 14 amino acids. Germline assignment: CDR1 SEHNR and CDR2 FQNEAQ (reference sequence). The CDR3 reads CASSMGQGDYEQYF. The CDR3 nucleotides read TGTGCCAGCAGCATGGGACAGGGGGATTACGAGCAGTACTTC.

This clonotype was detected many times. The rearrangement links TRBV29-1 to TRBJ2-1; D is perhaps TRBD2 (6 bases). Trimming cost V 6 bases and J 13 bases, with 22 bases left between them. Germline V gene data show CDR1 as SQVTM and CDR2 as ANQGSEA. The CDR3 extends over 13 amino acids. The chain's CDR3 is CSVWSSDSRGQFF. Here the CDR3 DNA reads TGCAGCGTGTGGTCTAGCGATTCGAGGGGACAGTTCTTC.

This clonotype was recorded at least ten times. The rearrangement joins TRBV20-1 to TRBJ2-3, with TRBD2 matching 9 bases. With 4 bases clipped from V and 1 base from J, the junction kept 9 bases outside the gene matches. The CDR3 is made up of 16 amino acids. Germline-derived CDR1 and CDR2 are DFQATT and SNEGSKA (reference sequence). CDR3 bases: TGCAGTGCTACAAGATTTAGCGGGGGCGGCACAGATACGCAGTATTTT. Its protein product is CSATRFSGGGTDTQYF.

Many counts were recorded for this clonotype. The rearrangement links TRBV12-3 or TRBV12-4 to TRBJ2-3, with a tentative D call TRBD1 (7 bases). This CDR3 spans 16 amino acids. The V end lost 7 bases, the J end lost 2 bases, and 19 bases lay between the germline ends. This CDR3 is CASTYGQGGHTDTQYF. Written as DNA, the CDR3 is TGTGCCAGCACCTACGGCCAGGGGGGCCACACAGATACGCAGTATTTT.

CDR3 nucleotides: TGTGCCAGCAGACCGCGGGAGAAGGGGGAGCAGTACTTC. The encoded protein is CASRPREKGEQYF. The chain is built from TRBV7-8 and TRBJ2-7; 7 nucleotides align to TRBD2. Germline V lookup: CDR1 SGHVS, CDR2 FQNEAQ. CDR3 length equals 13 residues. V was pared by 6 bases and J by 7 bases, with 9 bases of the junction left unmatched.

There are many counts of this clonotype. The CDR3: CASRVGGTDTQYF. The CDR3, as DNA: TGTGCCAGCCGGGTGGGGGGCACAGATACGCAGTATTTT. This sequence joins TRBV6-5 and TRBJ2-3, with D perhaps assigned TRBD1 or TRBD2 (5 bases each). The CDR3 runs to 13 residues. Looked up from germline, CDR1 is MNHEY and CDR2 is SVGAGI. V was clipped by 8 bases and J by 1 base, with 10 bases between them.

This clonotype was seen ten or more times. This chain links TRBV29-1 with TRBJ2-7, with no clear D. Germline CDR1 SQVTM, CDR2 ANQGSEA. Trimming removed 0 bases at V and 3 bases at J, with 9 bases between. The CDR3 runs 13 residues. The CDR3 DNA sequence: TGCAGCGTTGAAGATCCCTCTAACTACGAGCAGTACTTC. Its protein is CSVEDPSNYEQYF.

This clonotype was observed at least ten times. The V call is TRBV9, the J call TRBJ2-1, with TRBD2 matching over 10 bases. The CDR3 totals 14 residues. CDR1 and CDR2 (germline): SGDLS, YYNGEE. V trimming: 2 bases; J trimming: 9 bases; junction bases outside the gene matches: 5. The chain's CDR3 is CASSVSGGVGEQFF. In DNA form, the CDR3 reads TGTGCCAGCAGCGTCAGCGGGGGGGTGGGTGAGCAGTTCTTC.

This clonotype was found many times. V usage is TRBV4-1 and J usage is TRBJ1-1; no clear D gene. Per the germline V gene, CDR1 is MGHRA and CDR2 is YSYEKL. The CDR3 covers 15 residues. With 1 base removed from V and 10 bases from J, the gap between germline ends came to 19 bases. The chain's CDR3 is CASSQVSTVGVTAFF. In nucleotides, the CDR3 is TGCGCCAGCAGCCAAGTTTCTACAGTCGGGGTCACAGCTTTCTTT.

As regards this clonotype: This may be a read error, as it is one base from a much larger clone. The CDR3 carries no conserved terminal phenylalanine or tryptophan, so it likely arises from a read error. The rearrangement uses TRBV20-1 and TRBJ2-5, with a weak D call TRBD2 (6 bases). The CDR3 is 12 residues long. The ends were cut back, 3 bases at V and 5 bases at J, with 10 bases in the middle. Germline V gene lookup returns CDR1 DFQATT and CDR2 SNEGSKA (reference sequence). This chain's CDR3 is CSASAGSETQYY. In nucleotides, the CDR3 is TGCAGTGCTAGTGCGGGGTCGGAGACCCAGTACTAC.

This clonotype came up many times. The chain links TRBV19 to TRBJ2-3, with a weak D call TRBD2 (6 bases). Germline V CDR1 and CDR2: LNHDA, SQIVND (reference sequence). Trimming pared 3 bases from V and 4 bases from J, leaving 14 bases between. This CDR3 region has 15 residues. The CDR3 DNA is TGTGCCAGTAGTATTTACGGGAGTGGATCAGATACGCAGTATTTT. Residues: CASSIYGSGSDTQYF.

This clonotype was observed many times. CDR3 nucleotide sequence: TGTGCCAGCAGCCCAAACAGGGGGCGCAATGAGCAGTTCTTC. Translating it yields CASSPNRGRNEQFF. The chain uses TRBV7-8 and TRBJ2-1; 9 positions match TRBD1. CDR3 length equals 14 residues. After removal of 5 bases from V and 6 bases from J, the junction contained 5 bases not matched to a gene. Germline CDR1 SGHVS, CDR2 FQNEAQ.

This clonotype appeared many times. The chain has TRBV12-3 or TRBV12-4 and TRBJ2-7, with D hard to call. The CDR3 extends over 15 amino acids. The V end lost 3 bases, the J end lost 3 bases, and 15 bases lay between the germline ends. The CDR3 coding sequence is TGTGCCAGCAGTTTGATAGAAGATTCCCTCTACGAGCAGTACTTC. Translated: CASSLIEDSLYEQYF.

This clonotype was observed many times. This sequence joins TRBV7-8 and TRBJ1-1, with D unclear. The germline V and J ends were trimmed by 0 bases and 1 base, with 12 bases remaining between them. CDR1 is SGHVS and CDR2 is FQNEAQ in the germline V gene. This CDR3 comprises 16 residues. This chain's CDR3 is CASSLARAYGNTEAFF. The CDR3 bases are TGTGCCAGCAGCTTAGCTAGAGCTTATGGGAACACTGAAGCTTTCTTT.

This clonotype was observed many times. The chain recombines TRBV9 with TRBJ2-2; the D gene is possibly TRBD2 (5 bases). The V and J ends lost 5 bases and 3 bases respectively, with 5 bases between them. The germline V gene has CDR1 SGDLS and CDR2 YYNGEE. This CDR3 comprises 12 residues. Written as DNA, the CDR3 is TGTGCCAGCAGGGAGGACACCGGGGAGCTGTTTTTT. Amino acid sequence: CASREDTGELFF.

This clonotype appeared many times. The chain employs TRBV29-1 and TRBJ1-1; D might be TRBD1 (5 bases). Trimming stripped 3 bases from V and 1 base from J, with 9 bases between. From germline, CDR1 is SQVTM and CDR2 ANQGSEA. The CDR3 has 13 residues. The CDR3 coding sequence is TGCAGCGTTGAGAGACAGACGAACACTGAAGCTTTCTTT. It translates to CSVERQTNTEAFF. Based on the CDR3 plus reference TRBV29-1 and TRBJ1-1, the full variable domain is SAVISQKPSRDICQRGTSLTIQCQVDSQVTMMFWYRQQPGQSLTLIATANQGSEATYESGFVIDKFPISRPNLTFSTLTVSNMSPEDSSIYLCSVERQTNTEAFFGQGTRLTVV.

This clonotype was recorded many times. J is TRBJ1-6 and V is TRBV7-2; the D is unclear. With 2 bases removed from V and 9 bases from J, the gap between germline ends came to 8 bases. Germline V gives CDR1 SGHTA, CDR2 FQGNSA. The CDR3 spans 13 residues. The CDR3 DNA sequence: TGTGCCAGCAGCTTACCGGTCGTTTCACCCCTCCACTTT. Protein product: CASSLPVVSPLHF.

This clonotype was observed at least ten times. The CDR3 reads CSARDSGPYSGANVLTF. The CDR3 region has the DNA TGCAGTGCTAGAGATAGCGGGCCGTACTCTGGGGCCAACGTCCTGACTTTC. This chain uses TRBV20-1 with TRBJ2-6; TRBD2 matches at 7 bases. The germline CDR1 and CDR2 sequences are DFQATT and SNEGSKA (reference sequence). Trimming cost V 0 bases and J 0 bases; bases outside gene matches: 5. The CDR3 extends over 17 amino acids.

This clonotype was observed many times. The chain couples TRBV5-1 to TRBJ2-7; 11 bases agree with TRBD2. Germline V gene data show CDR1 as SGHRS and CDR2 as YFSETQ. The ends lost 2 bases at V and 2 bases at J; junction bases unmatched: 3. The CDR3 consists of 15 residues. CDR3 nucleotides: TGCGCCAGCAGCTTACAGACTAGCGGGACCTACGAGCAGTACTTC. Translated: CASSLQTSGTYEQYF.

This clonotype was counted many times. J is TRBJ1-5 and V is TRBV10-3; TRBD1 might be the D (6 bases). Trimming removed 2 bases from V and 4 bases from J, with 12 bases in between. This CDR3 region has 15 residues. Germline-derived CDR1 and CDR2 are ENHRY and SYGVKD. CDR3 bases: TGTGCCATCAGTGAGGGGCAGGGGCCAAATCAGCCCCAGCATTTT. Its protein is CAISEGQGPNQPQHF.

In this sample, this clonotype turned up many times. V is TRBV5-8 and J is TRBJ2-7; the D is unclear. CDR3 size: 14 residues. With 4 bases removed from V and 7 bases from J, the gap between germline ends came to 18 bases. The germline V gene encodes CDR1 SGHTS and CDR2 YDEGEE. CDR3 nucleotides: TGTGCCAGCAGCCCGAGGACGGACGTACGAGAGCAGTACTTC. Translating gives CASSPRTDVREQYF.

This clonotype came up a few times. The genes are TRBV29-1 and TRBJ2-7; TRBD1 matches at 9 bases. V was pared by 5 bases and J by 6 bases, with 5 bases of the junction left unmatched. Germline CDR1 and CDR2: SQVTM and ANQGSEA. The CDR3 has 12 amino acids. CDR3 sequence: CSVRQGVSEQYF. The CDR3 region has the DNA TGCAGCGTTAGACAGGGGGTCTCCGAGCAGTACTTC.

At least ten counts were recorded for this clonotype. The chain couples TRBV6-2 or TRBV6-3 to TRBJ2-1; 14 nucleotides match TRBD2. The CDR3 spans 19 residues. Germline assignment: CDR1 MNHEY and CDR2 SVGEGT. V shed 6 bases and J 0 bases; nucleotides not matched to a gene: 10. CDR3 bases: TGTGCCAGCAGCTACGGACTAGCGGGAGGTCCGAGCTCCTACAATGAGCAGTTCTTC. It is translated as CASSYGLAGGPSSYNEQFF.